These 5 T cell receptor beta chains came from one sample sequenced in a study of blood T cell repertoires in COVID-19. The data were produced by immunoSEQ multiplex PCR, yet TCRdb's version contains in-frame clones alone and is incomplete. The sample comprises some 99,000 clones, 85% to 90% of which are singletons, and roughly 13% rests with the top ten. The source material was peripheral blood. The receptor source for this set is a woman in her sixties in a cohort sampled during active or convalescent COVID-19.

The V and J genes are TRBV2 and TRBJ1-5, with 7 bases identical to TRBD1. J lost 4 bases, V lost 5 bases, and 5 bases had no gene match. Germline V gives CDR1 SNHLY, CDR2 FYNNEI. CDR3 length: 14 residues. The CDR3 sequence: CASSLQGPNQPQHF. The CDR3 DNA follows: TGTGCCAGCAGTCTACAGGGGCCAAATCAGCCCCAGCATTTT.

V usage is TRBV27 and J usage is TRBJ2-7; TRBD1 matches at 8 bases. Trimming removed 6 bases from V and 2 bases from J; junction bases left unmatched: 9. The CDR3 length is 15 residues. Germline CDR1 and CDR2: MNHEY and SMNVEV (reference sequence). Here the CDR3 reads CASRSSQGAAYEQYF. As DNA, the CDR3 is TGTGCCAGCAGATCCTCCCAGGGGGCTGCCTACGAGCAGTACTTC.

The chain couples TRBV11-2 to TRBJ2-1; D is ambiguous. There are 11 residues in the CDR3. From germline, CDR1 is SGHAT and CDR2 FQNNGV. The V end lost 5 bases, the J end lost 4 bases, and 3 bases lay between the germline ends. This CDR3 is CASSVYNEQFF. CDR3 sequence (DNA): TGTGCCAGCAGCGTATACAATGAGCAGTTCTTC.

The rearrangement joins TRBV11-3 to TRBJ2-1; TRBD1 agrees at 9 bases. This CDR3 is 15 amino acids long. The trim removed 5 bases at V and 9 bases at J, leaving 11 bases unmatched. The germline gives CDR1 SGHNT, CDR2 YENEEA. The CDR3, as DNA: TGTGCCAGCAGCCTCATGACAGGGGGTAATGGTGAGCAGTTCTTC. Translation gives CASSLMTGGNGEQFF.

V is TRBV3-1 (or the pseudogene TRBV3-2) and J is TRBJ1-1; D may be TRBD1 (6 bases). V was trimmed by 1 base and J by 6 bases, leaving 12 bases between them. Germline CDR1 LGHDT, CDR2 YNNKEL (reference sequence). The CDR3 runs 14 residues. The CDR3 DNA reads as TGTGCCAGCAGCCAAGGACAGGCTAACGCTGAAGCTTTCTTT. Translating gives CASSQGQANAEAFF.